This T cell receptor beta chain came from a study of T cells in women clearing cervical HPV infection. Across the whole study: Case blood drawn at lesion detection; control blood after infection cleared. For cases, blood was sampled a median approximately 150 days after lesion detection, interquartile range roughly 80 to 200 days.

Cervical HPV DNA detected by MY09/MY11 PCR, typed by dot-blot. Study-wide findings and caveats: Combining TCR richness with V gene abundances gave roughly 0.88 AUC.

Trimming left V 3 bases short and J 6 bases short, with 21 bases between. The length of the CDR3 is 16 residues. Germline CDR1 reads DFQATT; CDR2 reads SNEGSKA (reference sequence). About this clone: As yet, its antigen is unknown. The sequence runs out 3 residues before the end of the CDR3; the remainder is reconstructed from the germline J gene.

Sequenced by immunoSEQ multiplex PCR; TCRdb stores in-frame clones only, minus some. The listing records about 48,000 clones. This clonotype was sampled from a woman aged 18-69 years with a cervical HPV16 infection that either progressed to CIN3+ or cleared (not recorded which). The chain employs TRBV20-1 and TRBJ2-1, with TRBD1 as a possible D gene (6 bases). Sequenced input: blood buffy coat. Partial CDR3 DNA: TGCAGTGCTAGTGGATACAGGGCCTTTAATGGCAATGAG. Translating it yields CSASGYRAFNGNE. The CDR3 in its entirety is CSASGYRAFNGNEQFF.